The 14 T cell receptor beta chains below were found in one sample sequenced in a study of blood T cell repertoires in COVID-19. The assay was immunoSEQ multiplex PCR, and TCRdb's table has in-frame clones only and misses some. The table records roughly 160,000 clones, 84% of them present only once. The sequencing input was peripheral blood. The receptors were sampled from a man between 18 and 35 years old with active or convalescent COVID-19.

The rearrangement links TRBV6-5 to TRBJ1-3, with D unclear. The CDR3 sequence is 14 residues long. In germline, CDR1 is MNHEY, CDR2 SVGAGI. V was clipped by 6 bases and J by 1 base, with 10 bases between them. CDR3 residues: CASRVGGSGNTIYF. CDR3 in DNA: TGTGCCAGCAGGGTCGGAGGATCTGGAAACACCATATATTTT.

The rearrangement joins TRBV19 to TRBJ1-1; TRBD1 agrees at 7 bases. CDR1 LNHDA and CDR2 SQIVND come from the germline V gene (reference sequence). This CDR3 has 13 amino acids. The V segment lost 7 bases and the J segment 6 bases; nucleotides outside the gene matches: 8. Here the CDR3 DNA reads TGTGCCAGTAACACGGAGGGGGCACCTGAAGCTTTCTTT. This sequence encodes CASNTEGAPEAFF.

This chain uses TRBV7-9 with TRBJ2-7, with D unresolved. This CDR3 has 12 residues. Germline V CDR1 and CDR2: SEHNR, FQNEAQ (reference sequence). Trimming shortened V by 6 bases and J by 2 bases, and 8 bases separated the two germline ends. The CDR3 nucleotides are TGTGCCAGCAGTGACTCACCCTACGAGCAGTACTTC. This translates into CASSDSPYEQYF.

The CDR3 region is CASGQGAKTQYF. The CDR3 DNA reads TGTGCCAGCGGGCAGGGGGCTAAGACCCAGTACTTC. This chain connects TRBV12-3 or TRBV12-4 to TRBJ2-5; 8 bases are a match to TRBD1. V shed 8 bases and J 6 bases; nucleotides not matched to a gene: 5. The CDR3 contains 12 residues.

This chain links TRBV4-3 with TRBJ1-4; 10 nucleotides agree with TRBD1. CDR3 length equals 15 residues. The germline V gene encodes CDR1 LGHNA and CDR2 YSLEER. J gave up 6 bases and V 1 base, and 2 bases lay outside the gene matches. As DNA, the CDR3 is TGCGCCAGCAGCCAAGGGGGGACAGGGGATGAAAAACTGTTTTTT. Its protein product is CASSQGGTGDEKLFF.

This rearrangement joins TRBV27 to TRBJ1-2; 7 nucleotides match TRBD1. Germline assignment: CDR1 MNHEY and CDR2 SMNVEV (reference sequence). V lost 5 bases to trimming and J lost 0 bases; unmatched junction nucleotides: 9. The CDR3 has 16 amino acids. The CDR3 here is CASSGRRQGANYGYTF. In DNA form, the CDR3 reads TGTGCCAGCAGTGGGAGGAGACAGGGAGCTAACTATGGCTACACCTTC.

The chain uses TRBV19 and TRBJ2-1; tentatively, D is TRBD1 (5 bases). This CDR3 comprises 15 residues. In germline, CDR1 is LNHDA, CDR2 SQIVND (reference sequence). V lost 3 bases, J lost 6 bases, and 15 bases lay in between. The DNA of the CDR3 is TGTGCCAGTAGTATTTTTTTTGGGGCTGGCAATGAGCAGTTCTTC. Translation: CASSIFFGAGNEQFF.

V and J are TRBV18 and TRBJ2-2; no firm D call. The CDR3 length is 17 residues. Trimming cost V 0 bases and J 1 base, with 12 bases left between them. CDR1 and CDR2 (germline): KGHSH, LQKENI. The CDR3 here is CASSPPSVAGNTGELFF. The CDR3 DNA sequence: TGTGCCAGCTCACCACCTAGTGTCGCCGGGAACACCGGGGAGCTGTTTTTT. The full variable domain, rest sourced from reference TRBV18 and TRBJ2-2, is NAGVMQNPRHLVRRRGQEARLRCSPMKGHSHVYWYRQLPEEGLKFMVYLQKENIIDESGMPKERFSAEFPKEGPSILRIQQVVRGDSAAYFCASSPPSVAGNTGELFFGEGSRLTVL.

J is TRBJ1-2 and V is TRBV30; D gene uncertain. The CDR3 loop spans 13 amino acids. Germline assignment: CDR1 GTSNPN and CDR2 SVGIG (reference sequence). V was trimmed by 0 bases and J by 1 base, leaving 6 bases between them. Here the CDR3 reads CAWSVAINYGYTF. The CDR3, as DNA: TGTGCCTGGAGTGTCGCTATTAACTATGGCTACACCTTC.

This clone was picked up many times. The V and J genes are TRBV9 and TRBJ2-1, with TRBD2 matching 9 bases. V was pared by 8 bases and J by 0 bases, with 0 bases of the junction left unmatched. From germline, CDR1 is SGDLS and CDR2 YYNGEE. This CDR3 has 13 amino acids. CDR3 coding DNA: TGTGCCAGACTAGCGGGCTCCTACAATGAGCAGTTCTTC. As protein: CARLAGSYNEQFF.

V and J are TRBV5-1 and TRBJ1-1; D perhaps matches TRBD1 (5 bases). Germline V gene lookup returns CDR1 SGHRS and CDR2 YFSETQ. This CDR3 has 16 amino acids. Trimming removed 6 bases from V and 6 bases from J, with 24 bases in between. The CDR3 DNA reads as TGCGCCAGCACCCCGGGACTCATTTTATCAAGGGCTGAAGCTTTCTTT. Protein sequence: CASTPGLILSRAEAFF.

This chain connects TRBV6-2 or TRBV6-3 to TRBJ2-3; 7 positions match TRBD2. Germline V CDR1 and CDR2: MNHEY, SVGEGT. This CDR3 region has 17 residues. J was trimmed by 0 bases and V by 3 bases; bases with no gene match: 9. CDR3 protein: CASSYTLAAASTDTQYF. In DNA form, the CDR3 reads TGTGCCAGCAGTTATACCCTAGCGGCAGCGAGCACAGATACGCAGTATTTT.

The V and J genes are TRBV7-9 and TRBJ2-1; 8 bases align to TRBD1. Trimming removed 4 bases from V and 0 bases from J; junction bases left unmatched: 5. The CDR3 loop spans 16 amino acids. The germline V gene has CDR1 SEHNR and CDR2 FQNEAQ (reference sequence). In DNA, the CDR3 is TGTGCCAGCAGCTCGGACAGGGCGAGCTCCTACAATGAGCAGTTCTTC. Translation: CASSSDRASSYNEQFF.

The chain's CDR3 is CASSYRGTGHTDTQYF. The CDR3 DNA follows: TGTGCCAGCAGTTATAGGGGAACCGGACACACAGATACGCAGTATTTT. The chain couples TRBV6-5 to TRBJ2-3; TRBD1 is a possible D gene (5 bases). Trimming took off 3 bases at V and 2 bases at J, with 15 bases between the two ends. The CDR3 sequence is 16 residues long. Looked up from germline, CDR1 is MNHEY and CDR2 is SVGAGI.